What follows are 16 T cell receptor beta chains derived from one specimen sequenced in a study of blood T cell repertoires in COVID-19. Using immunoSEQ multiplex PCR, the repertoire was profiled, and TCRdb retains in-frame clones only, with some absent. The table lists 470,000 or so clones, 80% to 90% of them singletons. Material for sequencing was peripheral blood. The receptor source for this set is a human donor in a cohort sampled during active COVID-19.

This sequence joins TRBV4-2 and TRBJ1-1; 7 positions agree with TRBD1. Germline V gene lookup returns CDR1 LGHNA and CDR2 YNFKEQ. The CDR3 consists of 12 residues. Trimming removed 4 bases from V and 10 bases from J; junction bases left unmatched: 6. The CDR3 loop is CASSPLQGLAFF. The CDR3, as DNA: TGTGCCAGCAGCCCCCTACAGGGGCTAGCTTTCTTT.

The chain combines TRBV28 with TRBJ2-3; 7 bases fit TRBD2. This CDR3 has 15 residues. V lost 4 bases and J lost 0; bases outside the gene matches: 4. CDR1 MDHEN and CDR2 SYDVKM come from the germline V gene. CDR3 sequence: CASSSLAESTDTQYF. In DNA form, the CDR3 reads TGTGCCAGCAGTTCGCTAGCGGAAAGCACAGATACGCAGTATTTT.

This clone was seen just once. The junction does not match germline at one end; this may be a read error. The sample carries other DNA sequences with the same CDR3. V usage is TRBV5-8 and J usage is TRBJ2-6; 7 bases are shared with TRBD1. The CDR3 sequence is 17 residues long. Germline V gene sequence: CDR1 SGHTS, CDR2 YDEGEE. CDR3 protein: CASSLDRGSTGANVLTF. CDR3 bases: TGTGCCAGCAGCTTGGACAGGGGATCCACTGGGGCCAATGTCCTGACTTTC.

The chain joins TRBV28 to TRBJ2-7; D gene unclear. This CDR3 is built from 12 residues. Germline V lookup: CDR1 MDHEN, CDR2 SYDVKM. The V and J ends lost 2 bases and 3 bases respectively, with 5 bases between them. The CDR3 reads CASSLGSYEQYF. CDR3 DNA sequence: TGTGCCAGCAGTTTAGGCAGCTACGAGCAGTACTTC.

This chain links TRBV27 with TRBJ1-6; TRBD1 might be the D (5 bases). Looked up from germline, CDR1 is MNHEY and CDR2 is SMNVEV (reference sequence). This CDR3 region has 15 residues. V was pared by 3 bases and J by 6 bases, with 12 bases between. The CDR3 region is CASSLFGQGNSPLHF. Here the CDR3 DNA reads TGTGCCAGCAGTTTGTTTGGGCAGGGTAATTCACCCCTCCACTTT.

The V gene is TRBV7-8, the J gene TRBJ1-5; 9 bases map to TRBD1. V lost 3 bases, J lost 7 bases, and 4 bases stayed unmatched. Germline CDR1 is SGHVS and CDR2 is FQNEAQ. The CDR3 sequence is 14 residues long. The CDR3 reads CASSLRDRDQPQHF. CDR3 coding DNA: TGTGCCAGCAGCTTGAGGGACAGGGACCAGCCCCAGCATTTT.

V is TRBV28 and J is TRBJ1-2, with no clear D. V lost 2 bases and J 2 bases, leaving 9 bases between the germline ends. The CDR3 has 14 residues. The germline V gene has CDR1 MDHEN and CDR2 SYDVKM. CDR3 residues: CASSLVRENYGYTF. The CDR3 DNA reads TGTGCCAGCAGTTTAGTGCGGGAAAACTATGGCTACACCTTC.

The chain carries TRBV18 and TRBJ2-1; D might be TRBD2 (6 bases). Per germline, CDR1 KGHSH and CDR2 LQKENI. Trimming took off 3 bases at V and 6 bases at J, with 9 bases between the two ends. The CDR3 is 13 amino acids. The CDR3 here is CASSPEGINEQFF. The CDR3 DNA is TGTGCCAGCTCACCGGAGGGTATCAATGAGCAGTTCTTC. The whole variable domain, remainder taken from reference TRBV18 and TRBJ2-1, is NAGVMQNPRHLVRRRGQEARLRCSPMKGHSHVYWYRQLPEEGLKFMVYLQKENIIDESGMPKERFSAEFPKEGPSILRIQQVVRGDSAAYFCASSPEGINEQFFGPGTRLTVL.

The chain employs TRBV30 and TRBJ1-5; D is possibly TRBD1 (6 bases). The CDR3 consists of 14 residues. The V gene lost 2 bases and the J gene lost 2 bases, with 10 bases spanning the gap. Germline loops: CDR1 GTSNPN, CDR2 SVGIG (reference sequence). As DNA, the CDR3 is TGTGCCTGGAGTCGGGGGGGCGGCAATCAGCCCCAGCATTTT. Translated: CAWSRGGGNQPQHF. The entire variable domain, with the rest obtained from reference TRBV30 and TRBJ1-5, is as follows: SQTIHQWPATLVQPVGSPLSLECTVEGTSNPNLYWYRQAAGRGLQLLFYSVGIGQISSEVPQNLSASRPQDRQFILSSKKLLLSDSGFYLCAWSRGGGNQPQHFGDGTRLSIL.

This clone was detected only once. The chain has TRBV12-3 or TRBV12-4 and TRBJ2-3; 8 positions match TRBD1. This CDR3 comprises 13 residues. The ends lost 11 bases at V and 0 bases at J; junction bases unmatched: 4. The DNA for the CDR3 is TGTGCCGGACAGGGTTCTAGCACAGATACGCAGTATTTT. Encoded protein: CAGQGSSTDTQYF.

The CDR3 loop reads CASSEAALLGGYGYTF. The DNA of the CDR3 is TGTGCCAGCAGTGAAGCCGCTTTACTCGGGGGCTATGGCTACACCTTC. The J gene is TRBJ1-2, the V gene TRBV6-1, with a possible D match to TRBD1 (5 bases). This CDR3 is 16 amino acids long. The V and J ends lost 0 bases and 4 bases respectively, with 15 bases between them. Per germline, CDR1 MNHNS and CDR2 SASEGT.

The chain has TRBV19 and TRBJ1-4, with 7 bases lining up with TRBD1. The length of the CDR3 is 13 residues. CDR1 and CDR2 from the germline V gene are LNHDA and SQIVND (reference sequence). Trimming removed 5 bases from V and 5 bases from J; junction bases left unmatched: 2. The CDR3 is CASSQGVNEKLFF. In nucleotides, the CDR3 is TGTGCCAGTAGTCAGGGGGTCAATGAAAAACTGTTTTTT.

The CDR3 DNA reads TGTGCCAGCTCACCAGAGACAGGGGGCGACGAGCAGTACTTC. This encodes CASSPETGGDEQYF. The chain has TRBV18 and TRBJ2-7; 10 bases line up with TRBD1. V lost 2 bases and J lost 5; bases outside the gene matches: 3. CDR1 is KGHSH, CDR2 LQKENI, per germline. This CDR3 has 14 residues.

This chain connects TRBV7-8 to TRBJ1-2; D gene uncertain. Germline CDR1 reads SGHVS; CDR2 reads FQNEAQ. The CDR3 runs 13 residues. Trimming left V 5 bases short and J 2 bases short, with 9 bases between. CDR3 coding DNA: TGTGCCAGCAGCGCTGGGAGCAACTATGGCTACACCTTC. Translation gives CASSAGSNYGYTF.

This chain connects TRBV10-3 to TRBJ1-1; 7 bases align to TRBD1. CDR1 and CDR2 (germline): ENHRY, SYGVKD. The length of the CDR3 is 12 residues. The ends lost 6 bases at V and 6 bases at J; junction bases unmatched: 4. Here the CDR3 DNA reads TGTGCCATCAGCCCGACAGGGTCTGAAGCTTTCTTT. Protein: CAISPTGSEAFF.

This rearrangement joins TRBV12-2 to TRBJ2-3; TRBD2, the table's D call, lacks a check against the DNA. TRBV12-2 is a pseudogene locus. CDR3 length: 18 amino acids. For the CDR3, the DNA is TGTGCAAGTCGCTGTGGGCTAGCGGGGGCGCACCGCCCAGATACGCAGTATTTT. This gives the protein CASRCGLAGAHRPDTQYF.